The entry below describes one T cell receptor (beta chain). Its antigen remains unidentified. The second PCR ran roughly 6 to 12 cycles with a sample-barcoded 5' primer and J-beta primers. Each CDR3 protein is one row after TCRdb ran MiXCR on the 5' RACE reads. The sample lists about a million distinct CDR3 sequences, about 51% occurring once. The V gene's germline CDR1 is GTSNPN and CDR2 SVGIG (reference sequence). Germline trimming cut 5 bases from V and 2 bases from J; bases unmatched to any gene: 5. CDR3 length equals 14 residues. The data stem from a study of blood T cells in healthy people across ages. Study-level results: Roughly linearly, TCR beta diversity per million T cells fell as age increased.

V gene TRBV30 combines with J gene TRBJ2-5, with TRBD2 identical over 10 bases. Sequencing input: blood. This clonotype originated in a woman aged 60-70 years in good health. The chain's CDR3 is CAWALAGVQETQYF. DNA for the CDR3: TGTGCCTGGGCCCTAGCGGGAGTACAAGAGACCCAGTACTTC.